The rows below give T cell receptor beta chains drawn from one sample of a study of neoadjuvant anti-PD-1 for oral cavity cancer. Assay used: immunoSEQ multiplex PCR; TCRdb lists only in-frame clones, some missing. The sample has some 12,000 clones, 71% seen once. The sample consisted of PBMCs, taken after nivolumab (anti-PD-1) treatment. The receptors shown here come from a person aged 35 to 85 with oral cavity squamous cell carcinoma. Both conserved end residues are part of each CDR3. The order of the fields is D gene, clone size, J gene, V gene, CDR3 DNA, CDR3 protein. The D gene is left open where the match is weak. A clone size is listed for some rows: how often the clone was seen (once, few, many), or a class if it is expanded.

d_gene: -; abundance: -; j_gene: TRBJ2-6; v_gene: TRBV7-2; CDR3nt: TGTGCCAGCAGCAAAGACAGGCTACTCTCTGGGGCCAACGTCCTGACTTTC; CDR3aa: CASSKDRLLSGANVLTF
d_gene: -; abundance: -; j_gene: TRBJ1-5; v_gene: TRBV10-3; CDR3nt: TGTGCCATCAGTGAGTCGGGGCAGCCCCAGCATTTT; CDR3aa: CAISESGQPQHF
d_gene: -; abundance: -; j_gene: TRBJ2-3; v_gene: TRBV5-4; CDR3nt: TGTGCCAGCCGGCTGGCTAGCACAGATACGCAGTATTTT; CDR3aa: CASRLASTDTQYF
d_gene: TRBD1; abundance: -; j_gene: TRBJ1-1; v_gene: TRBV2; CDR3nt: TGTGCCAGCAGTGGACAGGGGAACACTGAAGCTTTCTTT; CDR3aa: CASSGQGNTEAFF
d_gene: -; abundance: -; j_gene: TRBJ2-3; v_gene: TRBV18; CDR3nt: TGTGCCAGCTCACGCGGGGGCCGAGGCACAGATACGCAGTATTTT; CDR3aa: CASSRGGRGTDTQYF
d_gene: -; abundance: once; j_gene: TRBJ2-7; v_gene: TRBV11-2; CDR3nt: TGTGCCAGCAGCTTCTCGGGGGTCTCCGCCTACGAGCAGTACTTC; CDR3aa: CASSFSGVSAYEQYF
d_gene: TRBD2; abundance: once; j_gene: TRBJ2-7; v_gene: TRBV5-1; CDR3nt: TGCGCCAGCAGCGTCAGGACTAGCGGGAGGAACCACGAGCAGTACTTC; CDR3aa: CASSVRTSGRNHEQYF
d_gene: -; abundance: -; j_gene: TRBJ2-3; v_gene: TRBV4-1; CDR3nt: TGCGCCAGCAGCCAAGGGAGAACAGGGACAGATACGCAGTATTTT; CDR3aa: CASSQGRTGTDTQYF
d_gene: TRBD1; abundance: -; j_gene: TRBJ2-3; v_gene: TRBV10-3; CDR3nt: TGTGCCATCAGTGACGACAGGGGCACAGATACGCAGTATTTT; CDR3aa: CAISDDRGTDTQYF
d_gene: -; abundance: -; j_gene: TRBJ1-4; v_gene: TRBV6-1; CDR3nt: TGTGCCAGCATCGGTGAAAAACTGTTTTTT; CDR3aa: CASIGEKLFF
d_gene: -; abundance: -; j_gene: TRBJ1-2; v_gene: TRBV28; CDR3nt: TGTGCCAGCAGTTCTTATTTAGGCTACACCTTC; CDR3aa: CASSSYLGYTF
d_gene: -; abundance: -; j_gene: TRBJ2-1; v_gene: TRBV13; CDR3nt: TGTGCCAGCAGTTATACCGGGGCCCCGAGGAATGAGCAGTTCTTC; CDR3aa: CASSYTGAPRNEQFF
d_gene: -; abundance: -; j_gene: TRBJ2-1; v_gene: TRBV5-1; CDR3nt: TGCGCCAGCAGCTTGGAGGGGGGCCTTGGCAATGAGCAGTTCTTC; CDR3aa: CASSLEGGLGNEQFF
d_gene: TRBD1; abundance: -; j_gene: TRBJ2-3; v_gene: TRBV5-1; CDR3nt: TGCGCCAGTGGACAGGGGGCGTCCACAGATACGCAGTATTTT; CDR3aa: CASGQGASTDTQYF
d_gene: -; abundance: -; j_gene: TRBJ2-7; v_gene: TRBV29-1; CDR3nt: TGCAGCGTCAGGACAGAATCTTTCGCCGAGCAGTACTTC; CDR3aa: CSVRTESFAEQYF
d_gene: TRBD2; abundance: -; j_gene: TRBJ2-4; v_gene: TRBV7-9; CDR3nt: TGTGCCAGCAGCCACACTAGCGGGGGGGCCAAAAACATTCAGTACTTC; CDR3aa: CASSHTSGGAKNIQYF
d_gene: -; abundance: once; j_gene: TRBJ2-7; v_gene: TRBV7-9; CDR3nt: TGTGCCAGCAGCCCCGAAGGCAGGTTAGATGACTACGAGCAGTACTTC; CDR3aa: CASSPEGRLDDYEQYF
d_gene: -; abundance: -; j_gene: TRBJ1-1; v_gene: TRBV28; CDR3nt: TGTGCCAGCACCTCAGGGCCCATGAACACTGAAGCTTTCTTT; CDR3aa: CASTSGPMNTEAFF
d_gene: -; abundance: -; j_gene: TRBJ1-1; v_gene: TRBV11-3; CDR3nt: TGTGCCAGCAGCTTAGGGTTGAACACTGAAGCTTTCTTT; CDR3aa: CASSLGLNTEAFF
d_gene: TRBD2; abundance: once; j_gene: TRBJ2-3; v_gene: TRBV29-1; CDR3nt: TGCAGCGAAAGGACTAGCGGCACAGATACGCAGTATTTT; CDR3aa: CSERTSGTDTQYF
d_gene: -; abundance: -; j_gene: TRBJ1-2; v_gene: TRBV7-2; CDR3nt: TGTGCCAGCAGCTTAGTGGCAGGGCAGGGCTACACCTTC; CDR3aa: CASSLVAGQGYTF
d_gene: -; abundance: -; j_gene: TRBJ2-5; v_gene: TRBV6-5; CDR3nt: TGTGCCAGCAGTCTCGGGACTCTAGAAGGGACCCAGTACTTC; CDR3aa: CASSLGTLEGTQYF